This T cell receptor (beta chain) stems from a study of blood T cell repertoires in COVID-19. Study-level background: Sites across the United States, Italy and Spain contributed samples from acute and convalescent COVID-19.

Trimming took off 2 bases at V and 0 bases at J, with 5 bases between the two ends. Germline values: CDR1 MGHRA, CDR2 YSYEKL. The CDR3 runs to 15 residues. Source study methods: Amplification of reference gene primers was used by the study to estimate nucleated cell counts. The data were produced by immunoSEQ multiplex PCR, yet TCRdb's version contains in-frame clones alone and is incomplete. V and J calls and clone size follow that table, whereas D and trimming were derived from the DNA. This sample has tens of thousands of clones; almost 85% occur once, and the top ten carry around 7.2%. Sample: peripheral blood. This rearrangement joins TRBV4-1 to TRBJ2-6; D not certain. This clonotype originated in a man in his forties or fifties with active or convalescent COVID-19. The CDR3 sequence is CASSQPRSGANVLTF. Here the CDR3 DNA reads TGCGCCAGCAGCCAACCGCGCTCTGGGGCCAACGTCCTGACTTTC.